The 31 T cell receptor beta chains presented below share a single source sample, sequenced in a study of cytomegalovirus exposure and HLA in healthy donors. PCR employed 60 Vbeta and 13 Jbeta primers. Assay: immunoSEQ multiplex PCR; the TCRdb copy retains only in-frame clones and omits some. This sample has approximately 160,000 clones, with 60% to 80% found just once. Sequencing used PBMCs. The source is a woman aged 40 to 49 in good health and CMV-seropositive.

The CDR3 DNA follows: TGTGCCAGCAGTGCCTCGCGAGGGAAGGGGACTAGAGACTATGGCTACACCTTC. Translated, it gives CASSASRGKGTRDYGYTF. This rearrangement joins TRBV25-1 to TRBJ1-2; D perhaps matches TRBD1 (5 bases). The CDR3 loop spans 18 amino acids. CDR1 MGHDK and CDR2 SYGVNS come from the germline V gene. The V gene lost 4 bases and the J gene lost 3 bases, with 24 bases spanning the gap.

The rearrangement joins TRBV5-1 to TRBJ2-3, with D possibly matching TRBD1 (5 bases). CDR1 is SGHRS and CDR2 is YFSETQ in the germline V gene. Trimming removed 1 base at V and 5 bases at J, with 14 bases between. The CDR3 is made up of 15 amino acids. Here the CDR3 reads CASSLSRAQGDTQYF. As DNA, the CDR3 is TGCGCCAGCAGCTTGAGTCGGGCCCAGGGAGATACGCAGTATTTT.

The chain joins TRBV29-1 to TRBJ2-3; a possible D gene is TRBD2 (6 bases). Per the germline V gene, CDR1 is SQVTM and CDR2 is ANQGSEA. V was shortened by 8 bases and J by 0 bases, with 18 bases between the two germline ends. The CDR3 covers 15 residues. The CDR3 DNA is TGCAGCTATGGTTTGGAGGGCGTAAGCACAGATACGCAGTATTTT. Protein product: CSYGLEGVSTDTQYF.

The chain carries TRBV7-2 and TRBJ2-3; no clear D gene. Trimming cost V 5 bases and J 6 bases, with 12 bases left between them. Germline values: CDR1 SGHTA, CDR2 FQGNSA. The CDR3 extends over 13 amino acids. CDR3 sequence reads: CASSPELSDTQYF. As DNA, the CDR3 is TGTGCCAGCAGCCCTGAGCTGTCCGATACGCAGTATTTT.

This chain uses TRBV18 with TRBJ1-4; 9 bases are shared with TRBD1. The germline V gene encodes CDR1 KGHSH and CDR2 LQKENI. V lost 6 bases and J lost 7; bases outside the gene matches: 9. CDR3 length: 15 residues. For the CDR3, the DNA is TGTGCCAGCTCCCCGGACAGGGGAGGGCGTGAAAAACTGTTTTTT. Protein product: CASSPDRGGREKLFF.

The chain uses TRBV19 and TRBJ2-7, with 9 bases aligning to TRBD1. CDR1 is LNHDA, CDR2 SQIVND, per germline (reference sequence). The CDR3 is 13 amino acids. V shed 5 bases, J shed 7 bases, and the junction held 6 bases outside the gene matches. The CDR3 nucleotides are TGTGCCAGTAGTGCCCGGGACAGGGTGGAGCAGTACTTC. It encodes CASSARDRVEQYF.

This clone has more than one count but fewer than ten. The rearrangement uses TRBV28 and TRBJ1-1, with unresolved D. This CDR3 comprises 14 residues. Germline V gene lookup returns CDR1 MDHEN and CDR2 SYDVKM. With 3 bases removed from V and 1 base from J, the gap between germline ends came to 9 bases. The CDR3 DNA sequence: TGTGCCAGCAGTTTTGGAGGGTCGAACACTGAAGCTTTCTTT. Amino acid sequence: CASSFGGSNTEAFF. The full variable domain, in which reference TRBV28 and TRBJ1-1 provide the parts outside the CDR3, is DVKVTQSSRYLVKRTGEKVFLECVQDMDHENMFWYRQDPGLGLRLIYFSYDVKMKEKGDIPEGYSVSREKKERFSLILESASTNQTSMYLCASSFGGSNTEAFFGQGTRLTVV.

The chain carries TRBV7-2 and TRBJ1-5, with no clear D. Germline V gene data show CDR1 as SGHTA and CDR2 as FQGNSA. The V and J ends lost 5 bases and 6 bases respectively, with 11 bases between them. The CDR3 contains 13 residues. CDR3 sequence (DNA): TGTGCCAGCAGCCTGCCTGGAGGTCAGCCCCAGCATTTT. This encodes CASSLPGGQPQHF. The whole variable domain, filled in from reference TRBV7-2 and TRBJ1-5, reads GAGVSQSPSNKVTEKGKDVELRCDPISGHTALYWYRQSLGQGLEFLIYFQGNSAPDKSGLPSDRFSAERTGGSVSTLTIQRTQQEDSAVYLCASSLPGGQPQHFGDGTRLSIL.

This chain connects TRBV30 to TRBJ2-1; D is perhaps TRBD1 (7 bases). The CDR3 length is 15 residues. Trimming took off 3 bases at V and 11 bases at J, with 23 bases between the two ends. Germline CDR1 and CDR2: GTSNPN and SVGIG (reference sequence). CDR3 sequence: CAWRDAGGGYKQQFF. For the CDR3, the DNA is TGTGCCTGGAGAGATGCAGGGGGAGGCTACAAGCAGCAGTTCTTC.

The chain joins TRBV30 to TRBJ1-1; D may be TRBD1 (6 bases). Germline loops: CDR1 GTSNPN, CDR2 SVGIG (reference sequence). V was cut by 0 bases and J by 6 bases, with 11 bases left in between. The CDR3 is 13 amino acids. CDR3: CAWSVQGRAEAFF. The CDR3 nucleotides read TGTGCCTGGAGTGTACAGGGCCGGGCTGAAGCTTTCTTT.

This chain uses TRBV7-2 with TRBJ1-2; unclear D gene. The germline gives CDR1 SGHTA, CDR2 FQGNSA. Trimming shortened V by 1 base and J by 7 bases, and 10 bases separated the two germline ends. CDR3 length: 13 amino acids. The CDR3 sequence: CASSLGQATGYTF. The DNA of the CDR3 is TGTGCCAGCAGCTTAGGGCAGGCGACTGGCTACACCTTC.

This clone occurred once. This CDR3 reads CASSLGLAGAETQYF. The CDR3 nucleotides read TGTGCCAGCAGCCTAGGACTAGCGGGAGCAGAGACCCAGTACTTC. The chain carries TRBV7-6 and TRBJ2-5, with TRBD2 matching 13 bases. CDR3 length: 15 amino acids. With V trimmed by 5 bases and J by 4 bases, 4 bases remained unmatched. CDR1 is SGHVS and CDR2 is FNYEAQ in the germline V gene.

The chain combines TRBV5-4 with TRBJ2-7, with 7 positions matching TRBD1. V was pared by 1 base and J by 0 bases, with 4 bases of the junction left unmatched. This CDR3 is built from 15 residues. The germline V gene has CDR1 SGHNT and CDR2 YYREEE (reference sequence). CDR3 nucleotide sequence: TGTGCCAGCAGCTTGTCCAGGGGGAACTCCTACGAGCAGTACTTC. Its translation is CASSLSRGNSYEQYF.

V and J are TRBV19 and TRBJ1-4, with 7 bases that match TRBD1. The CDR3 runs to 16 residues. J gave up 1 base and V 5 bases, and 7 bases lay outside the gene matches. The germline V gene has CDR1 LNHDA and CDR2 SQIVND (reference sequence). This chain's CDR3 is CASSHTRGETNEKLFF. Here the CDR3 DNA reads TGTGCCAGTAGTCACACCAGGGGGGAAACTAATGAAAAACTGTTTTTT.

The chain is built from TRBV4-3 and TRBJ2-5, with 13 nucleotides matching TRBD2. Matching the DNA end better, TRBJ2-7 makes the J call doubtful. Looked up from germline, CDR1 is LGHNA and CDR2 is YSLEER. This CDR3 region has 17 residues. The CDR3 nucleotides are TGCGCCAGCAGCCTCGGACTAGCGGGAGCTCTCGGGTACGAGCAGTACTTC. Amino acid sequence: CASSLGLAGALGYEQYF.

This clone was seen only once. The chain is built from TRBV4-1 and TRBJ1-6; D ambiguous. The CDR3 covers 14 residues. Trimming cost V 0 bases and J 5 bases, with 5 bases left between them. CDR1 is MGHRA, CDR2 YSYEKL, per germline. The CDR3 here is CASSQEANNSPLHF. The CDR3 DNA reads TGCGCCAGCAGCCAAGAAGCCAATAATTCACCCCTCCACTTT.

J is TRBJ2-7 and V is TRBV6-5; maybe TRBD1 (7 bases). Germline lookup yields CDR1 MNHEY and CDR2 SVGAGI. Trimming removed 0 bases at V and 11 bases at J, with 17 bases between. The CDR3 loop spans 14 amino acids. The CDR3 region is CASSYSRGAGKKYF. CDR3 in DNA: TGTGCCAGCAGTTACTCCAGGGGGGCGGGAAAAAAGTACTTC.

This clone was counted a single time. The chain recombines TRBV6-6 with TRBJ1-5; 8 nucleotides agree with TRBD1. The ends lost 7 bases at V and 0 bases at J; junction bases unmatched: 8. Germline V lookup: CDR1 MNHNY, CDR2 SVGAGI (reference sequence). CDR3 length: 16 amino acids. The CDR3 is CASTGTGDYSNQPQHF. For the CDR3, the DNA is TGTGCCAGCACCGGGACAGGAGATTATAGCAATCAGCCCCAGCATTTT.

The rearrangement uses TRBV19 and TRBJ2-7; 8 nucleotides line up with TRBD1. The CDR3 loop spans 14 amino acids. The germline V gene encodes CDR1 LNHDA and CDR2 SQIVND (reference sequence). Trimming cost V 6 bases and J 3 bases; bases outside gene matches: 7. The CDR3 sequence is CASSRTGKNYEQYF. The CDR3 DNA sequence: TGTGCCAGTAGCCGGACAGGGAAGAACTACGAGCAGTACTTC.

The chain recombines TRBV30 with TRBJ2-7; TRBD1 matches 8 bases. CDR1 and CDR2 from the germline V gene are GTSNPN and SVGIG (reference sequence). V trimming: 2 bases; J trimming: 4 bases; junction bases outside the gene matches: 4. CDR3 size: 13 residues. The CDR3 is CAWSYQGAYEQYF. The DNA for the CDR3 is TGTGCCTGGAGTTACCAGGGGGCATACGAGCAGTACTTC.

The V gene is TRBV19, the J gene TRBJ1-5; D is unclear. V lost 3 bases to trimming and J lost 3 bases, with 15 bases between them. The CDR3 sequence is 16 residues long. Germline loops: CDR1 LNHDA, CDR2 SQIVND (reference sequence). The CDR3 protein is CASSISAILDNQPQHF. CDR3 sequence (DNA): TGTGCCAGTAGTATTTCGGCAATTCTAGACAATCAGCCCCAGCATTTT.

The V and J genes are TRBV7-9 and TRBJ1-1; 7 nucleotides agree with TRBD1. V lost 5 bases to trimming and J lost 1 base; unmatched junction nucleotides: 7. The germline V gene encodes CDR1 SEHNR and CDR2 FQNEAQ (reference sequence). CDR3 size: 15 residues. CDR3 sequence (DNA): TGTGCCAGCAGCCCCGGACAGGCGGGGAACACTGAAGCTTTCTTT. Translation: CASSPGQAGNTEAFF.

CDR3 coding DNA: TGTGCCAGCTCACCACTGCTAGCGGGAGGGTCAGATACGCAGTATTTT. Translation gives CASSPLLAGGSDTQYF. The V call is TRBV18, the J call TRBJ2-3, with 12 bases fitting TRBD2. The CDR3 runs 16 residues. The germline V gene has CDR1 KGHSH and CDR2 LQKENI. V was pared by 1 base and J by 4 bases, with 3 bases of the junction left unmatched.

A few counts support this clone. This rearrangement joins TRBV5-1 to TRBJ2-7, with 9 bases aligning to TRBD1. The germline CDR1 and CDR2 sequences are SGHRS and YFSETQ. J gave up 2 bases and V 0 bases, and 6 bases lay outside the gene matches. This CDR3 contains 16 residues. CDR3 sequence reads: CASSLGSGTGPYEQYF. DNA for the CDR3: TGCGCCAGCAGCTTGGGATCCGGGACAGGGCCCTACGAGCAGTACTTC.

This clone occurred a few times. The CDR3 nucleotides are TGTGCCAGCAGCCCCATAGAACAGGCCCAGTACTTC. Residues: CASSPIEQAQYF. V is TRBV4-2 and J is TRBJ2-5, with D perhaps matching TRBD1 (5 bases). The CDR3 totals 12 residues. V lost 4 bases to trimming and J lost 9 bases, with 12 bases between them. The germline V gene has CDR1 LGHNA and CDR2 YNFKEQ.

V is TRBV5-6 and J is TRBJ1-2, with 8 bases fitting TRBD1. The CDR3 totals 14 residues. Germline V lookup: CDR1 SGHDT, CDR2 YYEEEE. J was trimmed by 2 bases and V by 4 bases; bases with no gene match: 4. The CDR3 bases are TGTGCCAGCAGCACTTGGACAGGGAACTATGGCTACACCTTC. Protein: CASSTWTGNYGYTF.

This clone appeared a few times. The rearrangement joins TRBV6-5 to TRBJ2-7; TRBD1 matches 10 bases. Germline V gene data show CDR1 as MNHEY and CDR2 as SVGAGI. The CDR3 length is 15 residues. Trimming took 2 bases from V and 5 from J; bases not matched to a gene: 6. CDR3 residues: CASSYETGGRDEQYF. The CDR3 coding sequence is TGTGCCAGCAGTTACGAGACAGGGGGCCGGGACGAGCAGTACTTC.

J is TRBJ2-7 and V is TRBV30, with 11 bases identical to TRBD2. Trimming at V came to 2 bases and at J to 3 bases, leaving 6 bases not matched to a gene. Germline CDR1 and CDR2: GTSNPN and SVGIG (reference sequence). This CDR3 spans 15 amino acids. CDR3 sequence: CAWSFSGRANYEQYF. The DNA for the CDR3 is TGTGCCTGGAGTTTTAGCGGGAGGGCGAACTACGAGCAGTACTTC.

This clone was counted only a few times. CDR3 bases: TGTGCCAGCAGCCTGGGACAGGGTACGGAAAAACTGTTTTTT. Its protein product is CASSLGQGTEKLFF. The gene calls are TRBV7-9 and TRBJ1-4; 9 nucleotides line up with TRBD1. The CDR3 spans 14 residues. Germline-derived CDR1 and CDR2 are SEHNR and FQNEAQ (reference sequence). With 5 bases clipped from V and 8 bases from J, the junction kept 6 bases outside the gene matches.

The rearrangement uses TRBV11-3 and TRBJ1-1; the D gene is possibly TRBD1 (6 bases). Germline V CDR1 and CDR2: SGHNT, YENEEA. V was pared by 3 bases and J by 1 base, with 15 bases between. This CDR3 is built from 16 residues. CDR3 coding DNA: TGTGCCAGCAGCTTGATTGCAGGGGCCACGAACACTGAAGCTTTCTTT. Amino acid sequence: CASSLIAGATNTEAFF.

This clone was seen more than once but under ten times. V and J are TRBV6-5 and TRBJ1-6; perhaps TRBD1 as D (5 bases). V was pared by 2 bases and J by 7 bases, with 12 bases between. The CDR3 extends over 15 amino acids. The germline CDR1 and CDR2 sequences are MNHEY and SVGAGI. The CDR3 protein is CASSYGQGGNSPLHF. CDR3 coding DNA: TGTGCCAGCAGTTACGGCCAGGGAGGGAATTCACCCCTCCACTTT.